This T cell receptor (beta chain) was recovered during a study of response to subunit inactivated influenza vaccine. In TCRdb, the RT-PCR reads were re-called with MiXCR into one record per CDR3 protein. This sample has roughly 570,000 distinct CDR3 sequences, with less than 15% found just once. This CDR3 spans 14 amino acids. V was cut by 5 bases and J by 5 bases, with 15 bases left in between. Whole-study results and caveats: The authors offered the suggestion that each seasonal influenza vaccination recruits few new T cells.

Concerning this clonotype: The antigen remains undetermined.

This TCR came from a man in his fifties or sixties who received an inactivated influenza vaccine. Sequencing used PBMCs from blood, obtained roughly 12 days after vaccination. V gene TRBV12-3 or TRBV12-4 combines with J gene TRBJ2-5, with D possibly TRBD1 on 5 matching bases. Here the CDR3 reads CASSIQGARETQYF. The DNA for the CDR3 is TGTGCCAGCAGTATACAAGGGGCTAGGGAGACCCAGTACTTC.